This is a list of T cell receptor beta chains from one sample in a study of long-term antiretroviral therapy in people with HIV. Generated by immunoSEQ multiplex PCR, the TCRdb table keeps only in-frame clones and is missing some. Of roughly 33,000 clones in the sample, 60% to 85% were seen once. Sample: unsorted PBMCs, taken 2 years after starting antiretroviral therapy. All receptors come from a woman aged 45 to 65 with HIV. Each CDR3 is given with its conserved first and last residue. D genes are given only for firm matches. Clone size is not always given. Where it is, it says once, few, many or a class for expanded clones.

v_call,d_call,clone_size,j_call,cdr3_aa,cdr3_nt
TRBV11-2,TRBD1,NA,TRBJ2-5,CASSDRATQYF,TGTGCCAGCAGCGACAGGGCGACCCAGTACTTC
TRBV7-9,NA,NA,TRBJ1-6,CASSLGVSSSYNSPLHF,TGTGCCAGCAGCTTAGGAGTCTCGAGCTCCTATAATTCACCCCTCCACTTT
TRBV5-5,NA,NA,TRBJ2-1,CASSLDDTDYLSEQFF,TGTGCCAGCAGCTTGGACGACACCGATTACCTTAGTGAGCAGTTCTTC
TRBV30,TRBD2,NA,TRBJ2-1,CAWRGTSGGQQRWFF,TGTGCCTGGAGGGGGACTAGCGGGGGCCAACAACGGTGGTTCTTC
TRBV4-1,NA,NA,TRBJ1-2,CASSLMGGGNNYGYTF,TGCGCCAGCAGTCTTATGGGCGGGGGCAATAACTATGGCTACACCTTC
TRBV27,NA,NA,TRBJ1-6,CASSAKTDSPLHF,TGTGCCAGCAGTGCCAAGACAGATTCACCCCTCCACTTT
TRBV28,NA,NA,TRBJ2-7,CASSRTVSYEQYF,TGTGCCAGCAGTCGGACCGTTTCCTACGAGCAGTACTTC
TRBV28,NA,NA,TRBJ2-3,CASSLLIGGTDTQYF,TGTGCCAGCAGTTTATTGATTGGGGGCACAGATACGCAGTATTTT
TRBV6-5,NA,NA,TRBJ1-2,CASRTTVNYGYTF,TGTGCCAGCAGGACGACGGTAAACTATGGCTACACCTTC
TRBV25-1,TRBD1,NA,TRBJ2-3,CASSGNRGKGSDTQYF,TGTGCCAGCAGTGGTAACAGGGGGAAAGGTTCAGATACGCAGTATTTT
TRBV11-3,NA,NA,TRBJ2-2,CASSLTTSNGGELFF,TGTGCCAGCAGCCTCACGACCTCAAATGGCGGGGAGCTGTTTTTT
TRBV30,TRBD1,NA,TRBJ1-2,CAWEQGESLYGYTF,TGTGCCTGGGAACAGGGGGAGTCCCTCTATGGCTACACCTTC
TRBV19,NA,few,TRBJ1-2,CASGLHYGYTF,TGTGCCAGTGGCCTTCACTATGGCTACACCTTC
TRBV30,NA,once,TRBJ1-1,CAWRPGTAYTEAFF,TGTGCCTGGAGGCCCGGGACCGCTTACACTGAAGCTTTCTTT
TRBV4-1,TRBD1,NA,TRBJ2-7,CASSQDRVRQGPPEQYF,TGCGCCAGCAGCCAAGATCGAGTGAGACAGGGGCCACCCGAGCAGTACTTC
TRBV6-1,NA,NA,TRBJ2-5,CASSESVGTPETQYF,TGTGCCAGCAGTGAAAGCGTGGGGACCCCCGAGACCCAGTACTTC
TRBV18,NA,NA,TRBJ1-2,CASSSDRDYGYTF,TGTGCCAGCTCATCGGACAGAGACTATGGCTACACCTTC
TRBV4-1,NA,NA,TRBJ1-1,CASSQDTGYPEAFF,TGCGCCAGCAGCCAAGATACGGGTTACCCTGAAGCTTTCTTT
TRBV12-5,TRBD2,NA,TRBJ2-4,CASGPSGGRGIQYF,TGTGCTAGTGGTCCTAGCGGGGGCCGGGGCATTCAGTACTTC
TRBV7-8,NA,NA,TRBJ1-1,CASSSMTVTEAFF,TGTGCCAGCAGCTCGATGACAGTCACTGAAGCTTTCTTT
TRBV27,NA,NA,TRBJ1-1,CASSSHRLSNTEAFF,TGTGCCAGCAGTTCCCACAGGCTTTCGAACACTGAAGCTTTCTTT
TRBV7-3,NA,NA,TRBJ2-4,CASSLGKEQYF,TGTGCCAGCAGCTTAGGGAAGGAGCAGTACTTC
TRBV7-2,TRBD2,NA,TRBJ2-1,CASSLEAGGRNEQFF,TGTGCCAGCAGCTTAGAAGCGGGGGGGCGAAATGAGCAGTTCTTC
TRBV7-8,NA,NA,TRBJ2-5,CASSLALAMETQYF,TGTGCCAGCAGCTTAGCTCTCGCAATGGAGACCCAGTACTTC
TRBV6-5,TRBD1,NA,TRBJ1-1,CASRPGQGKAFF,TGTGCCAGCAGACCAGGACAGGGTAAAGCTTTCTTT
TRBV4-1,NA,NA,TRBJ2-5,CASSLAFRAMETQYF,TGCGCCAGCAGCCTGGCCTTCAGAGCGATGGAGACCCAGTACTTC
TRBV7-3,NA,NA,TRBJ2-2,CASSLIAPGVGGELFF,TGTGCCAGCAGCTTAATCGCCCCAGGGGTTGGCGGGGAGCTGTTTTTT
TRBV30,NA,NA,TRBJ1-1,CAWTETNTEAFF,TGTGCCTGGACTGAGACGAACACTGAAGCTTTCTTT
TRBV7-2,NA,NA,TRBJ2-2,CASSLEGYGELFF,TGTGCCAGCAGCCTAGAAGGGTACGGGGAGCTGTTTTTT
TRBV30,NA,NA,TRBJ2-5,CAWKQGGQETQYF,TGTGCCTGGAAACAGGGTGGCCAAGAGACCCAGTACTTC
TRBV7-9,NA,NA,TRBJ2-4,CASSPKKIQGRGNIQYF,TGTGCCAGCAGCCCGAAGAAGATACAGGGCCGGGGAAACATTCAGTACTTC
TRBV18,NA,NA,TRBJ1-4,CASSYGTPPNEKLFF,TGTGCCAGCTCATATGGGACACCACCTAATGAAAAACTGTTTTTT
TRBV2,TRBD1,NA,TRBJ1-2,CASSELGQPNGYTF,TGTGCCAGCAGTGAACTGGGACAGCCTAATGGCTACACCTTC
TRBV30,NA,NA,TRBJ2-1,CAWSVVRAGSYNEQFF,TGTGCCTGGAGTGTAGTCCGGGCTGGCTCCTACAATGAGCAGTTCTTC
TRBV5-1,NA,once,TRBJ2-7,CASSFREQSTYEQYF,TGCGCCAGCAGCTTTCGTGAACAATCCACCTACGAGCAGTACTTC
TRBV6-1,NA,NA,TRBJ1-5,CASTRHGQPQHF,TGTGCCAGCACCCGGCACGGACAGCCCCAGCATTTT
TRBV27,TRBD2,NA,TRBJ2-1,CASSLTSGVRNEQFF,TGTGCCAGCAGTTTAACTAGCGGGGTCCGCAATGAGCAGTTCTTC
TRBV10-2,TRBD1,hyperexpanded,TRBJ1-2,CASSDRGGGDYTF,TGCGCCAGCAGCGACAGGGGAGGAGGCGACTACACCTTC
TRBV30,NA,NA,TRBJ2-2,CAWSPLPGVSTGELFF,TGTGCCTGGAGTCCCCTCCCCGGGGTTAGCACCGGGGAGCTGTTTTTT
TRBV5-1,NA,NA,TRBJ2-5,CASSQGHLETQYF,TGCGCCAGCAGCCAGGGACACCTAGAGACCCAGTACTTC
TRBV5-5,NA,NA,TRBJ1-4,CASSLWRGANEKLFF,TGTGCCAGCAGCTTGTGGCGGGGAGCTAATGAAAAACTGTTTTTT
TRBV30,TRBD1,NA,TRBJ1-4,CAWSSYGTGDNEKLFF,TGTGCCTGGAGTTCCTACGGGACAGGAGATAATGAAAAACTGTTTTTT
TRBV2,NA,NA,TRBJ1-5,CASTGNNQPQHF,TGTGCCAGTACAGGGAACAATCAGCCCCAGCATTTT
TRBV11-2,NA,NA,TRBJ1-5,CASSLAPGNQPQHF,TGTGCCAGCAGCTTAGCTCCCGGCAATCAGCCCCAGCATTTT
TRBV2,NA,NA,TRBJ1-2,CASSELPGDYGYTF,TGTGCCAGCAGTGAACTTCCAGGGGACTATGGCTACACCTTC
TRBV5-6,NA,few,TRBJ2-7,CASSLRPGRGFYEQYF,TGTGCCAGCAGCTTGCGGCCGGGACGGGGATTCTACGAGCAGTACTTC
TRBV5-5,NA,NA,TRBJ2-1,CASSSVRYNEQFF,TGTGCCAGCAGTTCCGTTAGATACAATGAGCAGTTCTTC